What follows describes a single T cell receptor beta chain. The data derive from a study of T cell changes during pregnancy in multiple sclerosis. The CDR3 sequence is 13 residues long. Trimming pared 5 bases from V and 7 bases from J, leaving 11 bases between. Per the germline V gene, CDR1 is MGHDK and CDR2 is SYGVNS. Sequenced by immunoSEQ multiplex PCR; TCRdb stores in-frame clones only, minus some. The sample lists 100,000 or so clones; over 85% were seen once. The sequences come from peripheral blood, collected in the second trimester of pregnancy. The TCR originated in a female donor with multiple sclerosis, enrolled in a pregnancy study. The chain recombines TRBV25-1 with TRBJ2-2; tentatively, D is TRBD1 (6 bases). The CDR3, as DNA: TGTGCCAGCAGTACCAGGGGATTCGGGGAGCTGTTTTTT. Protein product: CASSTRGFGELFF.